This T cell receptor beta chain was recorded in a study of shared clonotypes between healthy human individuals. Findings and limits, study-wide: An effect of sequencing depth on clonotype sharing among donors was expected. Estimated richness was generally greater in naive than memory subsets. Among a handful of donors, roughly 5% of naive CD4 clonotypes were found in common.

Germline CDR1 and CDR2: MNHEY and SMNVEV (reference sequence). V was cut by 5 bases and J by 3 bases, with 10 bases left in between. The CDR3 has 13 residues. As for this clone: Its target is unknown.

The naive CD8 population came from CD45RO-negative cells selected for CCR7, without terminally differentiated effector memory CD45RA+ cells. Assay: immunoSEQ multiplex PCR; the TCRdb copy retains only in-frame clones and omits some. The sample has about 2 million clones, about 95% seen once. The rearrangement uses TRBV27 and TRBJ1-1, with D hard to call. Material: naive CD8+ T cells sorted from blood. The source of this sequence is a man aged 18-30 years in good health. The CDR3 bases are TGTGCCAGCAGTCCTAATTCTGACACTGAAGCTTTCTTT. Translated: CASSPNSDTEAFF.